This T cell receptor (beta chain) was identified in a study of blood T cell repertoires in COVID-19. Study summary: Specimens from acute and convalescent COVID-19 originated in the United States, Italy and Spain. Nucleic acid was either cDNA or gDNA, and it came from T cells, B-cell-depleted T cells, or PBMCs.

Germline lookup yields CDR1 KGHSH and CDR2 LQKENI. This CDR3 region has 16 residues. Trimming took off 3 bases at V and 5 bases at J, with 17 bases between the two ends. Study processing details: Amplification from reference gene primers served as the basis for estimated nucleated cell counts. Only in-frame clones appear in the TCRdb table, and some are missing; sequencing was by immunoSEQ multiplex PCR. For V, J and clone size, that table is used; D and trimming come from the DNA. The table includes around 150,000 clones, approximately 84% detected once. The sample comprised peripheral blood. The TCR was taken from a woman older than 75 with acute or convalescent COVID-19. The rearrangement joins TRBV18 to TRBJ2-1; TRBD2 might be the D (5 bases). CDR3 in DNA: TGTGCCAGCTCACCCTCAGCGGTCACGACCAACAATGAGCAGTTCTTC. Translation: CASSPSAVTTNNEQFF.